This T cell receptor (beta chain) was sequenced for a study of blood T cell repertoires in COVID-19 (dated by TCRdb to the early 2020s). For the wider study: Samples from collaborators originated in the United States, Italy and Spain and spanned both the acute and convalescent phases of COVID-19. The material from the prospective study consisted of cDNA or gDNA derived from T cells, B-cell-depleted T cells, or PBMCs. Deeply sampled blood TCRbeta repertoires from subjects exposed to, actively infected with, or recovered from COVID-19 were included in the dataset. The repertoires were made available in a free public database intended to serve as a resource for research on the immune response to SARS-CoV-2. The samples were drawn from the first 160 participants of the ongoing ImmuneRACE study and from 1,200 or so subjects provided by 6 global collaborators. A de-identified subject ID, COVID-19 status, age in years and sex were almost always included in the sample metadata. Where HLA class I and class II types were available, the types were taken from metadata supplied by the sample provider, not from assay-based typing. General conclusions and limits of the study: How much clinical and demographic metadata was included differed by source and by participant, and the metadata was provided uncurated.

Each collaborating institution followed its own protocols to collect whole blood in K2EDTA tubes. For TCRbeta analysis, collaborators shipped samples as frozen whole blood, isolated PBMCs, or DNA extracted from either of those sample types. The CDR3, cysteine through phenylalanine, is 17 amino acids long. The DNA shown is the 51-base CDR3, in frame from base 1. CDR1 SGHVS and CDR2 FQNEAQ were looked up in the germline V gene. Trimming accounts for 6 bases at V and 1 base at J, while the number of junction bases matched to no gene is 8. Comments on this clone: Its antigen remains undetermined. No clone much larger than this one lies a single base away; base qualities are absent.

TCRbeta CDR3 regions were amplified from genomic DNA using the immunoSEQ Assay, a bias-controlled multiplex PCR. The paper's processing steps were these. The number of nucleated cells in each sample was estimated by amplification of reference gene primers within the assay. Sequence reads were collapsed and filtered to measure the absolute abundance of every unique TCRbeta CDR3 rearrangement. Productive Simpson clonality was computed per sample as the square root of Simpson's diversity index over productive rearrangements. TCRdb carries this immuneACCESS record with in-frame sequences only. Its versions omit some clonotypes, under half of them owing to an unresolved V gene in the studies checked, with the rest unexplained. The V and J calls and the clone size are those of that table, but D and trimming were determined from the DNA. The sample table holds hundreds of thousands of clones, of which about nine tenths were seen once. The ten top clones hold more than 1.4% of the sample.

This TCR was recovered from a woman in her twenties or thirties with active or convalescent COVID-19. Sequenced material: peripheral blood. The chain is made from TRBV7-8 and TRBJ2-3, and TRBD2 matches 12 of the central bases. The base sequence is TGTGCCAGCAGTCTCTTGGCTAGCGGGGGGGGCACAGATACGCAGTATTTT. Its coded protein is CASSLLASGGGTDTQYF.